These 29 T cell receptor beta chains share one sample of origin, sequenced in a study of identical twins. TCRdb re-called the 5' RACE reads with MiXCR, one entry per CDR3 protein. The table shows 350,000 to 450,000 distinct CDR3 sequences, with approximately 17% occurring only once. The material sequenced was naive T cells sorted from blood. The receptor source for this set is a man aged 45-65 years in good health.

This clonotype has just a few counts. V is TRBV20-1 and J is TRBJ2-1; TRBD2 aligns across 12 bases. Germline V CDR1 and CDR2: DFQATT, SNEGSKA (reference sequence). J was trimmed by 4 bases and V by 3 bases; bases with no gene match: 4. This CDR3 comprises 15 residues. CDR3 DNA sequence: TGCAGTGCTAGGAGGCTAGCGGGAGGGTACAATGAGCAGTTCTTC. Its protein is CSARRLAGGYNEQFF.

This clonotype was observed a few times. The chain joins TRBV6-1 to TRBJ2-1; 8 bases match TRBD2. Germline CDR1 reads MNHNS; CDR2 reads SASEGT. The CDR3 spans 14 residues. J was trimmed by 12 bases and V by 6 bases; bases with no gene match: 13. In DNA form, the CDR3 reads TGTGCCAGCAGCCCCGGACTAGCCGGATTCTGGCAGTTCTTC. This encodes CASSPGLAGFWQFF.

This sequence joins TRBV7-6 and TRBJ2-6; perhaps TRBD2 as D (5 bases). V lost 0 bases, J lost 5 bases, and 8 bases lay in between. This CDR3 spans 15 amino acids. The V gene's germline CDR1 is SGHVS and CDR2 FNYEAQ. The CDR3 DNA follows: TGTGCCAGCAGCTTAGCTTACGGGAGGGCCAACGTCCTGACTTTC. Protein sequence: CASSLAYGRANVLTF.

This clonotype has only a few counts. V and J are TRBV10-3 and TRBJ2-2; 7 bases are shared with TRBD1. Germline V CDR1 and CDR2: ENHRY, SYGVKD. J gave up 4 bases and V 6 bases, and 2 bases lay outside the gene matches. The CDR3 covers 13 residues. As DNA, the CDR3 is TGTGCCATCAGGCCAGGGGGCACCGGGGAGCTGTTTTTT. It encodes CAIRPGGTGELFF.

The chain links TRBV5-4 to TRBJ2-3; 9 nucleotides align to TRBD1. This CDR3 spans 15 amino acids. The V gene end was trimmed by 3 bases and the J gene end by 5 bases; junction bases not matched to a gene: 7. Germline V CDR1 and CDR2: SGHNT, YYREEE (reference sequence). CDR3 DNA: TGTGCCAGCAGCTCCCGGGACAGGGTAATAGATACGCAGTATTTT. Protein sequence: CASSSRDRVIDTQYF.

There are many counts of this clonotype. CDR3 protein: CASSPDRGRQPQHF. The DNA for the CDR3 is TGTGCCAGCAGCCCGGACAGGGGGCGCCAGCCCCAGCATTTT. The chain combines TRBV7-2 with TRBJ1-5; 11 positions match TRBD1. V lost 5 bases, J lost 7 bases, and 4 bases stayed unmatched. Germline V gives CDR1 SGHTA, CDR2 FQGNSA. CDR3 size: 14 residues.

The CDR3 loop is CASSLVAGGPETQYF. Written as DNA, the CDR3 is TGTGCCAGCAGCTTAGTGGCGGGGGGACCAGAGACCCAGTACTTC. This chain links TRBV7-9 with TRBJ2-5, with 8 bases identical to TRBD2. The CDR3 extends over 15 amino acids. From germline, CDR1 is SEHNR and CDR2 FQNEAQ (reference sequence). With V trimmed by 1 base and J by 4 bases, 5 bases remained unmatched. Based on the CDR3 plus reference TRBV7-9 and TRBJ2-5, the full variable domain is DTGVSQNPRHKITKRGQNVTFRCDPISEHNRLYWYRQTLGQGPEFLTYFQNEAQLEKSRLLSDRFSAERPKGSFSTLEIQRTEQGDSAMYLCASSLVAGGPETQYFGPGTRLLVL.

The chain recombines TRBV20-1 with TRBJ2-5; 9 positions agree with TRBD2. The CDR3 totals 16 residues. CDR1 DFQATT and CDR2 SNEGSKA come from the germline V gene (reference sequence). The V and J ends lost 0 bases and 5 bases, in that order; junction bases with no gene match: 10. The CDR3 sequence: CSARDRLAGIRETQYF. Here the CDR3 DNA reads TGCAGTGCTAGAGATCGCCTAGCGGGAATTAGGGAGACCCAGTACTTC.

This clonotype has ten or more counts. The chain joins TRBV14 to TRBJ2-1; 13 nucleotides agree with TRBD2. Germline CDR1 and CDR2: SGHDN and FVKESK. This CDR3 has 18 residues. The V segment lost 4 bases and the J segment 1 base; nucleotides outside the gene matches: 7. The CDR3 loop reads CASSPRTSGGSSYNEQFF. The CDR3 nucleotides are TGTGCCAGCAGCCCGCGGACTAGCGGGGGCTCATCCTACAATGAGCAGTTCTTC.

This clonotype has only a few counts. The V gene is TRBV7-2, the J gene TRBJ2-7; D is undetermined. CDR1 and CDR2 (germline): SGHTA, FQGNSA. Trimming pared 5 bases from V and 3 bases from J, leaving 20 bases between. CDR3 length: 16 amino acids. The CDR3 sequence: CASSPVRWAEFYEQYF. The CDR3 nucleotides read TGTGCCAGCAGCCCCGTTCGGTGGGCGGAATTCTACGAGCAGTACTTC.

Worth noting for this clonotype: A junction boundary mismatches the germline segment, possibly from a read error. The chain uses TRBV24-1 and TRBJ2-3; D is unclear. Germline CDR1 and CDR2: KGHDR and SFDVKD. This CDR3 has 14 residues. The chain's CDR3 is CAPSDPPPSDTQYF. The CDR3 nucleotides are TGTGCCCCCAGTGATCCACCACCTAGTGATACGCAGTATTTT.

This clonotype was seen only a few times. The J gene is TRBJ2-3, the V gene TRBV7-8; 8 bases agree with TRBD2. The CDR3 is 17 amino acids. The germline V gene has CDR1 SGHVS and CDR2 FQNEAQ. Losses at the gene ends were 2 bases for V and 2 bases for J; bases not matched to a gene: 9. In DNA, the CDR3 is TGTGCCAGCAGCTTAATGGGACTAGTGGGTCACACAGATACGCAGTATTTT. This sequence encodes CASSLMGLVGHTDTQYF. Using reference TRBV7-8 and TRBJ2-3 for the parts outside the CDR3, the full variable domain is GAGVSQSPRYKVAKRGQDVALRCDPISGHVSLFWYQQALGQGPEFLTYFQNEAQLDKSGLPSDRFFAERPEGSVSTLKIQRTQQEDSAVYLCASSLMGLVGHTDTQYFGPGTRLTVL.

The CDR3 reads CSAWAVGDTGELFF. As DNA, the CDR3 is TGCAGTGCTTGGGCGGTTGGGGACACCGGGGAGCTGTTTTTT. The chain links TRBV20-1 to TRBJ2-2; the D is unclear. Trimming took 5 bases from V and 3 from J, leaving 13 bases between them. CDR1 and CDR2 (germline): DFQATT, SNEGSKA (reference sequence). This CDR3 region has 14 residues.

The chain has TRBV5-1 and TRBJ2-2; 7 nucleotides line up with TRBD2. CDR1 and CDR2 from the germline V gene are SGHRS and YFSETQ. The CDR3 has 15 residues. V trimming: 4 bases; J trimming: 2 bases; junction bases outside the gene matches: 5. The CDR3 nucleotides are TGCGCCAGCAGCGGCGGGGGAGCCAACACCGGGGAGCTGTTTTTT. Its translation is CASSGGGANTGELFF.

The table lists this clonotype with a few counts. This chain uses TRBV29-1 with TRBJ2-7; the match to TRBD2 covers 14 bases. Per germline, CDR1 SQVTM and CDR2 ANQGSEA. With V trimmed by 6 bases and J by 6 bases, 7 bases remained unmatched. The CDR3 contains 14 residues. CDR3 bases: TGCAGCGTGGGACTAGCGGGAGAGGAGTTCGAGCAGTACTTC. Protein: CSVGLAGEEFEQYF.

CDR3 sequence (DNA): TGCAGTGCTAGTACCGACAGGGCTACCTATGGCTACACCTTC. It encodes CSASTDRATYGYTF. The chain has TRBV20-1 and TRBJ1-2; 7 bases match TRBD1. This CDR3 has 14 amino acids. After removal of 3 bases from V and 4 bases from J, the junction contained 8 bases not matched to a gene. Germline CDR1 DFQATT, CDR2 SNEGSKA (reference sequence).

At least ten counts were recorded for this clonotype. The chain employs TRBV5-1 and TRBJ2-3, with D unresolved. CDR1 is SGHRS, CDR2 YFSETQ, per germline. This CDR3 has 13 amino acids. Trimming took off 1 base at V and 0 bases at J, with 3 bases between the two ends. The CDR3 is CASSLPSTDTQYF. CDR3 nucleotide sequence: TGCGCCAGCAGCTTGCCTAGCACAGATACGCAGTATTTT.

This clonotype was recorded a few times. V gene TRBV27 combines with J gene TRBJ2-1; D unresolved. Germline CDR1 MNHEY, CDR2 SMNVEV (reference sequence). The CDR3 is 15 amino acids. V lost 3 bases and J 3 bases, leaving 12 bases between the germline ends. The CDR3 here is CASSFYLGDYNEQFF. The CDR3 DNA reads as TGTGCCAGCAGTTTTTATTTAGGAGACTACAATGAGCAGTTCTTC.

This clonotype has only a few counts. The chain recombines TRBV30 with TRBJ2-5; 14 bases are shared with TRBD2. The CDR3 has 17 residues. Trimming cost V 2 bases and J 3 bases; bases outside gene matches: 8. Germline CDR1 is GTSNPN and CDR2 is SVGIG (reference sequence). As DNA, the CDR3 is TGTGCCTGGAGTCCACGACTGACTAGCGGGGGGGAAGAGACCCAGTACTTC. Amino acid sequence: CAWSPRLTSGGEETQYF.

This clonotype has just a few counts. The V gene is TRBV25-1, the J gene TRBJ1-1; 7 bases fit TRBD1. J was trimmed by 4 bases and V by 4 bases; bases with no gene match: 9. Germline assignment: CDR1 MGHDK and CDR2 SYGVNS. There are 15 residues in the CDR3. CDR3 nucleotide sequence: TGTGCCAGCAGTGCTATGGACAGGTTCGGCACTGAAGCTTTCTTT. Protein product: CASSAMDRFGTEAFF.

The J gene is TRBJ2-5, the V gene TRBV5-1; D tentatively reads TRBD1 or TRBD2 (5 bases each). Germline CDR1 SGHRS, CDR2 YFSETQ. The CDR3 runs 17 residues. V lost 4 bases and J 3 bases, leaving 22 bases between the germline ends. The CDR3 here is CASSLGASGRQKETQYF. The CDR3 DNA follows: TGCGCCAGCAGCCTTGGTGCGTCGGGACGACAAAAAGAGACCCAGTACTTC.

The chain uses TRBV20-1 and TRBJ2-1; 14 positions match TRBD2. The CDR3 has 13 residues. Germline CDR1 is DFQATT and CDR2 is SNEGSKA (reference sequence). Germline trimming cut 6 bases from V and 9 bases from J; bases unmatched to any gene: 4. This CDR3 is CSARGTSGSEQFF. In DNA, the CDR3 is TGCAGTGCCCGCGGGACTAGCGGGAGTGAGCAGTTCTTC.

The V call is TRBV5-1, the J call TRBJ2-3, with 15 bases aligning to TRBD2. The CDR3 totals 17 residues. CDR1 is SGHRS and CDR2 is YFSETQ in the germline V gene. V gave up 5 bases and J gave up 4 bases; unmatched junction bases: 8. The CDR3 bases are TGCGCCAGCAGTAAAGAGGGACTAGCGGGAGGAGCAGATACGCAGTATTTT. Translation gives CASSKEGLAGGADTQYF.

This clonotype was seen at least ten times. The chain carries TRBV4-3 and TRBJ1-4, with TRBD1 matching over 8 bases. This CDR3 spans 16 amino acids. The V gene's germline CDR1 is LGHNA and CDR2 YSLEER. The junction had 10 bases not matched to a gene; V was cut back by 3 bases and J by 7 bases. CDR3 protein: CASSQEWTGRAEKLFF. DNA of the CDR3: TGCGCCAGCAGCCAGGAATGGACAGGGAGGGCTGAAAAACTGTTTTTT.

The rearrangement uses TRBV4-3 and TRBJ2-1; no definite D call. Trimming took 3 bases from V and 6 from J, leaving 12 bases between them. Germline CDR1 reads LGHNA; CDR2 reads YSLEER. CDR3 length: 14 residues. The CDR3 reads CASSQDPNLNEQFF. The CDR3 coding sequence is TGCGCCAGCAGCCAGGACCCAAATCTCAATGAGCAGTTCTTC.

This sequence joins TRBV3-1 and TRBJ1-1; maybe TRBD1 (5 bases). This CDR3 is 15 amino acids long. Trimming stripped 3 bases from V and 5 bases from J, with 16 bases between. Germline CDR1 reads LGHDT; CDR2 reads YNNKEL (reference sequence). The CDR3 DNA reads TGTGCCAGCAGCCATACGCAGGGAGGAGGGACTGAAGCTTTCTTT. This codes for CASSHTQGGGTEAFF.

This clonotype was seen ten or more times. The genes are TRBV5-1 and TRBJ1-1, with 7 nucleotides matching TRBD1. In germline, CDR1 is SGHRS, CDR2 YFSETQ. The trim removed 6 bases at V and 1 base at J, leaving 9 bases unmatched. The CDR3 is made up of 15 amino acids. For the CDR3, the DNA is TGCGCCAGCACCCCCAGACAGGGCTCGAACACTGAAGCTTTCTTT. Its protein product is CASTPRQGSNTEAFF.

This clonotype was counted between two and nine times. The CDR3 coding sequence is TGTGCCTGGAGTGGTGGTAGCGGGAGGATCGCGAACACCGGGGAGCTGTTTTTT. Translated: CAWSGGSGRIANTGELFF. This sequence joins TRBV30 and TRBJ2-2; 10 bases fit TRBD2. The CDR3 runs 18 residues. V shed 1 base, J shed 0 bases, and the junction held 8 bases outside the gene matches. Germline V CDR1 and CDR2: GTSNPN, SVGIG (reference sequence).

This clonotype was detected a few times. The chain uses TRBV5-1 and TRBJ2-7, with D hard to call. With 5 bases removed from V and 2 bases from J, the gap between germline ends came to 11 bases. The CDR3 has 13 residues. CDR1 is SGHRS, CDR2 YFSETQ, per germline. The CDR3 DNA reads as TGCGCCAGCAGGTATAGTGTCGCCTACGAGCAGTACTTC. As protein: CASRYSVAYEQYF.